This T cell receptor beta chain was found in a study of T cell responses to AZD1222 COVID-19 vaccine. Findings of the study overall: Mostly white British, mostly female donors; authors suggested clonal diversity may be underestimated. Spike-specific TCR breadth and depth went up after people got two AZD1222 doses.

This CDR3 contains 17 residues. V was clipped by 0 bases and J by 7 bases; unmatched bases: 13. The germline CDR1 and CDR2 sequences are SGHRS and YFSETQ. Assay used: immunoSEQ multiplex PCR; TCRdb lists only in-frame clones, some missing. Among 150,000 to 200,000 clones listed, 90% were seen once. Worth noting for this clone: Its antigen is as yet unknown.

The specimen comprised peripheral blood, sampled on day 0 of AZD1222 vaccination. The chain couples TRBV5-1 to TRBJ2-7; 10 bases match TRBD1. The receptor comes from an adult in good health. The CDR3 loop reads CASSLGGRQGAIGEQYF. The CDR3 DNA follows: TGCGCCAGCAGCTTGGGGGGCCGACAGGGGGCTATCGGGGAGCAGTACTTC.